This T cell receptor beta chain stems from a study of CD8 T cells in Susac syndrome. The RNA input was about 0.5 to 1 ug, and it was reverse transcribed with random hexamers. TCRdb passed the immunoSEQ multiplex PCR reads through MiXCR, listing each CDR3 protein once. The sample gives around 130,000 distinct CDR3 sequences, over 75% of which show up once; 0.5% to 0.65% is in the top ten. This clonotype was seen only a few times. This CDR3 comprises 14 residues. Per the germline V gene, CDR1 is LGHNA and CDR2 is YNFKEQ. V shed 0 bases and J shed 3 bases, with 6 bases lying between them. The source material was CD8+ T cells from PBMCs. The gene calls are TRBV4-2 and TRBJ2-1; D is uncertain. The TCR sequence derives from a human donor with multiple sclerosis. The CDR3 coding sequence is TGTGCCAGCAGCCAAGAGTCTCTCTACAATGAGCAGTTCTTC. It yields the protein CASSQESLYNEQFF.